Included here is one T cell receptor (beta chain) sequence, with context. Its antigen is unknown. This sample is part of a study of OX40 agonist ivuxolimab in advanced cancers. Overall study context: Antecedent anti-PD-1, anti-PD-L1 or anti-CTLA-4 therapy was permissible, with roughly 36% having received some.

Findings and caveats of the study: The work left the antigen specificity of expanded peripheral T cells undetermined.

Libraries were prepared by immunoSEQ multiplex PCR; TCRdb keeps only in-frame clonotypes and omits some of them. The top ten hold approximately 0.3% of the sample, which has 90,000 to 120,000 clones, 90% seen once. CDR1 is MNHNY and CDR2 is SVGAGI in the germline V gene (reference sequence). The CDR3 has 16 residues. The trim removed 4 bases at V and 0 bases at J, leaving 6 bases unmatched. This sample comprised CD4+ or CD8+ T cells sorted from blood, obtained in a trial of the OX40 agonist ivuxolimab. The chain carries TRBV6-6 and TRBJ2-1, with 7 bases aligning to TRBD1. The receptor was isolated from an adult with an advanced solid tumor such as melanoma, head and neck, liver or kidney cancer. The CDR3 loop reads CASSSAGTVSYNEQFF. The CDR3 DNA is TGTGCCAGCAGTTCCGCCGGGACAGTCTCCTACAATGAGCAGTTCTTC.